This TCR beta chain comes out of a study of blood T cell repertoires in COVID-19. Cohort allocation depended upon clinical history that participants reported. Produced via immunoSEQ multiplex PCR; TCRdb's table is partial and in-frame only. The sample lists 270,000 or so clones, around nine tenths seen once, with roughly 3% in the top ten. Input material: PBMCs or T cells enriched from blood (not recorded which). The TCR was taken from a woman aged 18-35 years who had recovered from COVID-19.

The chain's CDR3 is CASSLEAANTEAFF. For the CDR3, the DNA is TGTGCCAGCAGCTTAGAGGCCGCTAACACTGAAGCTTTCTTT. This rearrangement joins TRBV11-2 to TRBJ1-1; D gene ambiguous. This CDR3 has 14 residues. V was pared by 0 bases and J by 2 bases, with 7 bases between. Looked up from germline, CDR1 is SGHAT and CDR2 is FQNNGV.